These 10 T cell receptor beta chains originate from one sample sequenced in a study of type 1 regulatory T cells. TCRdb analysed the reads with MiXCR anew, one entry per CDR3 protein. The sample lists over 14,000 distinct CDR3 sequences; roughly 13% were seen once. What these receptors recognize is not known. Source material: cultured T cells, either the whole culture or a sorted T cell fraction (not recorded which). These receptors all stem from a human donor in good health.

Ten or more counts support this clonotype. The J gene is TRBJ2-1, the V gene TRBV2; D uncertain. The V end lost 7 bases, the J end lost 5 bases, and 12 bases lay between the germline ends. Germline loops: CDR1 SNHLY, CDR2 FYNNEI. The CDR3 extends over 13 amino acids. CDR3 nucleotides: TGTGCCAGCAATGACCCCCCCAACAATGAGCAGTTCTTC. The encoded protein is CASNDPPNNEQFF.

This clonotype appeared a few times. The gene calls are TRBV4-2 and TRBJ2-1; D not resolved. This CDR3 is 16 amino acids long. The germline gives CDR1 LGHNA, CDR2 YNFKEQ. Trimming pared 0 bases from V and 2 bases from J, leaving 11 bases between. The CDR3 nucleotides are TGTGCCAGCAGCCAAGACTTACTGGGGACCTACAATGAGCAGTTCTTC. Its protein product is CASSQDLLGTYNEQFF.

The chain combines TRBV11-2 with TRBJ2-1, with 9 bases that match TRBD2. This CDR3 contains 16 residues. Germline V gene data show CDR1 as SGHAT and CDR2 as FQNNGV. Trimming removed 1 base from V and 5 bases from J; junction bases left unmatched: 6. The CDR3 loop reads CASSLGASGNNNEQFF. The CDR3, as DNA: TGTGCCAGCAGCTTAGGCGCTAGCGGGAACAACAATGAGCAGTTCTTC. Based on the CDR3 plus reference TRBV11-2 and TRBJ2-1, the full variable domain is EAGVAQSPRYKIIEKRQSVAFWCNPISGHATLYWYQQILGQGPKLLIQFQNNGVVDDSQLPKDRFSAERLKGVDSTLKIQPAKLEDSAVYLCASSLGASGNNNEQFFGPGTRLTVL.

Turning to this clonotype: A much larger clone is a single base away; this may be a read error. The chain couples TRBV7-2 to TRBJ2-2; D uncertain. Germline values: CDR1 SGHTA, CDR2 FQGNSA. V was shortened by 5 bases and J by 2 bases, with 12 bases between the two germline ends. The CDR3 consists of 15 residues. CDR3 in amino acids: CASSQRSRNTGELFF. For the CDR3, the DNA is TGTGCCAGCAGCCAAAGGTCGAGAAACACCGGGGAGCTGTTTTTT.

This clonotype showed up many times. V is TRBV18 and J is TRBJ2-2; TRBD1 or TRBD2 may be the D gene (5 bases each). This CDR3 region has 17 residues. Germline loops: CDR1 KGHSH, CDR2 LQKENI. The germline V and J ends were trimmed by 1 base and 2 bases, with 14 bases remaining between them. CDR3 region: CASSPRTGTDNTGELFF. DNA for the CDR3: TGTGCCAGCTCACCACGGACCGGGACCGACAACACCGGGGAGCTGTTTTTT.

This clonotype was seen more than once but under ten times. V is TRBV20-1 and J is TRBJ2-2; TRBD2 might be the D (5 bases). Germline assignment: CDR1 DFQATT and CDR2 SNEGSKA (reference sequence). The CDR3 length is 18 residues. The V end lost 0 bases, the J end lost 4 bases, and 21 bases lay between the germline ends. CDR3 region: CSARDIRASTTATGELFF. CDR3 nucleotide sequence: TGCAGTGCTAGAGATATCCGAGCTAGCACCACGGCCACCGGGGAGCTGTTTTTT.

This clonotype is deemed medium-sized. V usage is TRBV10-3 and J usage is TRBJ2-7; TRBD1 is a possible D gene (5 bases). Per germline, CDR1 ENHRY and CDR2 SYGVKD. The V end lost 6 bases, the J end lost 3 bases, and 15 bases lay between the germline ends. The CDR3 loop spans 14 amino acids. CDR3 residues: CAIRPSLQDYEQYF. The CDR3 nucleotides are TGTGCCATCAGACCCAGCTTACAGGACTACGAGCAGTACTTC.

This clonotype was recorded many times. This chain uses TRBV20-1 with TRBJ2-5; D call uncertain. Germline V CDR1 and CDR2: DFQATT, SNEGSKA (reference sequence). The CDR3 contains 13 residues. The V end was cut by 1 base, the J end by 4 bases, with 10 bases between. The CDR3 DNA reads as TGCAGTGCTAGAGCCCCCGGCAGAGAGACCCAGTACTTC. It encodes CSARAPGRETQYF.

This rearrangement joins TRBV20-1 to TRBJ1-1; the D gene is possibly TRBD1 (5 bases). CDR3 size: 13 residues. Trimming cost V 6 bases and J 1 base, with 12 bases left between them. The germline CDR1 and CDR2 sequences are DFQATT and SNEGSKA (reference sequence). CDR3 sequence reads: CSARRDPNTEAFF. Written as DNA, the CDR3 is TGCAGTGCCAGAAGGGACCCGAACACTGAAGCTTTCTTT.

This clonotype appeared a few times. The J gene is TRBJ1-1, the V gene TRBV5-1; 7 nucleotides line up with TRBD1. Germline loops: CDR1 SGHRS, CDR2 YFSETQ. J gave up 0 bases and V 4 bases, and 3 bases lay outside the gene matches. CDR3 length: 14 residues. The chain's CDR3 is CASSRDSMNTEAFF. The CDR3 DNA reads TGCGCCAGCAGCCGGGACAGCATGAACACTGAAGCTTTCTTT.